The 2 T cell receptor delta chains given below trace back to one sample, sequenced in a study of γδ T cells in repeated Plasmodium falciparum infection. Gammadelta T cells were flow-sorted from PBMC into Vgamma9/Vdelta2+ and Vdelta2-negative populations for bulk analysis. TCRdb reanalysed the multiplex PCR reads via CATT. Here the sample spans about 57,000 delta-chain clones, 1.7% being singletons. Sequencing used gamma-delta T cells from blood. These receptors originate from a pool of human donors (malaria-infected and uninfected, not separated).

About this clone itself: TCRdb has a much larger clone's protein, which differs at residue 6 from the translation of this DNA, likely because of a read error; what is shown is the protein translated from the DNA. The CDR3 spells CACDPSRLCHGKEYTLARILWIQSISSWDTRQMFF. The CDR3 DNA reads as TGTGCCTGTGACCCCTCGCGGTTGTGCCACGGCAAAGAATACACCTTGGCCAGGATTCTGTGGATTCAATCCATTAGCTCCTGGGACACCCGACAGATGTTTTTC. The chain has TRDV2 and TRDJ3; D uncertain. TCRdb does not report a J gene; here it was assigned by matching the DNA to germline references. Germline loops: CDR1 GEAIGNYY, CDR2 EKD. With 3 bases removed from V and 0 bases from J, the gap between germline ends came to 65 bases. This CDR3 is built from 35 residues.

In regard to this clone: A read error is the likely source, as a far larger clone sits one nucleotide away. Other DNA variants within this sample encode the same CDR3. The rearrangement uses TRDV1 and TRDJ1, with D tentatively TRDD2 (8 bases). Germline matching of the DNA provided the J gene here, since TCRdb leaves it blank. The CDR3 is 20 amino acids. CDR1 and CDR2 (germline): TSWWSYY, QGS. Trimming removed 1 base from V and 3 bases from J, with 27 bases in between. CDR3 region: CALGEPSYGPWGPLADKLIF. Written as DNA, the CDR3 is TGTGCTCTTGGGGAACCTTCCTACGGGCCCTGGGGGCCCTTGGCCGATAAACTCATCTTT.